Listed here is a single TCR beta chain. Ten or more counts support this clonotype. The antigen it recognizes is unknown. No base quality values were provided; no much bigger clone lies one nucleotide off. The CDR3 holds 13 amino acids from the cysteine to the phenylalanine. The entry retains the CDR3 DNA only, 39 bases that are in frame from base 1. V is cut by 3 bases and J by 2 bases, and the space between the germline ends is 7 bases. TCRdb lists the instrument as Illumina HiSeq 1500. The public reads were quality trimmed at Q25 with fastp and then assembled into clones with MiXCR by TCRdb, keeping productive beta chains. Entries that share a CDR3 protein sequence are merged under the most common genes and DNA. Here the sample has 500,000 to 600,000 distinct CDR3 sequences; 16% occur a single time. The ten largest clones take up around 25% of the sample. The data were obtained in a study of T cell repertoires in cytomegalovirus infection (dated by TCRdb to the late 2010s). As for the study more broadly: The HLA type of each donor mattered for the analysis, because public TCR beta signatures pointed to carriage of CMV infection along with the matching HLA type. Points the paper makes about the study in general: The ex vivo response was dominated by HLA-C-restricted CMV-specific TCR beta clonotypes, which also provided the single most frequent clonotype in two of eight donors. Carriers of CMV infection plus the relevant HLA type were discriminated by the cumulative frequency of public TCR beta family members in the study cohort and in an independent roughly 350-donor cohort.

The sequence was obtained from a human donor in good health (CMV status not recorded). Some clones in this sample may be carry-over from other donors' samples. Here the chain combines TRBV12-3 or TRBV12-4 and TRBJ1-2; TRBD1 could be the D gene, as 5 bases match. The sample comprised CD8+ T cells from PBMCs. CDR3 reads: CASSFQGNYGYTF. The DNA sequence follows: TGTGCCAGCAGTTTCCAGGGAAACTATGGCTACACCTTC.